This T cell receptor beta chain was found in a study of cytomegalovirus exposure and HLA in healthy donors. Study-wide background: The roughly 130 validation repertoires used the same platform as the roughly 700 first-cohort repertoires (as reported by a later analysis).

Generated by immunoSEQ multiplex PCR, the TCRdb table keeps only in-frame clones and is missing some. The sample shows 100,000 to 120,000 clones, roughly 90% of them seen only once. This CDR3 contains 13 residues. In germline, CDR1 is MGHRA, CDR2 YSYEKL. V lost 0 bases and J lost 4, with 4 bases in between. Findings and caveats of the study: A few CMV-associated chains proved CMV antigen-specific in vitro.

The study drew the donors from its approximately 110-subject validation cohort, separate from the roughly 700-subject first cohort. A remark on this clone: As yet, its antigen is unknown.

The source material was PBMCs. The rearrangement joins TRBV4-1 to TRBJ1-3; D uncertain. The sequence was collected from a woman between 18 and 30 years old in good health and CMV-seronegative. The CDR3 region is CASSQDVGNTIYF. For the CDR3, the DNA is TGCGCCAGCAGCCAAGATGTAGGAAACACCATATATTTT.